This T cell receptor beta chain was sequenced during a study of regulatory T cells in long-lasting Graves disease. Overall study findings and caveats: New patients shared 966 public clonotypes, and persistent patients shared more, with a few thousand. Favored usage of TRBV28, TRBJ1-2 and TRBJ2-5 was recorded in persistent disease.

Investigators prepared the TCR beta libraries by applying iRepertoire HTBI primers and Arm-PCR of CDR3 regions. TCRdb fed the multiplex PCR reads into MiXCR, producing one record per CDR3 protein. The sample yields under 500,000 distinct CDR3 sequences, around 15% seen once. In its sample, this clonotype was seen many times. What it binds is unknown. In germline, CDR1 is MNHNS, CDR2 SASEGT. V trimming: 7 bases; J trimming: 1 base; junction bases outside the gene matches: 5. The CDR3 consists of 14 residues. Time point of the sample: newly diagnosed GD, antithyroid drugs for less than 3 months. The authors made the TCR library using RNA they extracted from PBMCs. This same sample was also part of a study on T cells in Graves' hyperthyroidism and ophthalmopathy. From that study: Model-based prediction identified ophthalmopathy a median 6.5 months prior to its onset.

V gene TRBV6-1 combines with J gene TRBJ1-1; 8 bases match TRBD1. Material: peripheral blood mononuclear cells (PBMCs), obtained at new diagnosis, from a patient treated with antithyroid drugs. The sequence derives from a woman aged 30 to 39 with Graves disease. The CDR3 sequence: CASTWTGPNTEAFF. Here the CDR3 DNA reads TGTGCCAGCACTTGGACAGGGCCGAACACTGAAGCTTTCTTT.